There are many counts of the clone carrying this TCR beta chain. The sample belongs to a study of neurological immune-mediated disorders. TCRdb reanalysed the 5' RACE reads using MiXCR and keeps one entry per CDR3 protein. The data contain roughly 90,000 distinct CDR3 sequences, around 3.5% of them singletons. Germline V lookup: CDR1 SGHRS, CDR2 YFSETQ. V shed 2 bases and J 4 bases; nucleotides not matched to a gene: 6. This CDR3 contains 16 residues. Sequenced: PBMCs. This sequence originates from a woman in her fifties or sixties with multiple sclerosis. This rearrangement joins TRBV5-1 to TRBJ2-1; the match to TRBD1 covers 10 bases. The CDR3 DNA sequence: TGCGCCAGCAGCTTAGTCGGGACAGGGGTTTACAATGAGCAGTTCTTC. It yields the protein CASSLVGTGVYNEQFF.